This TCR beta chain was recorded in a study of blood T cell repertoires in COVID-19. At the level of the study: Collection of acute and convalescent COVID-19 samples took place in the United States, Italy and Spain. Sources were T cells, B-cell-depleted T cells, or PBMCs; the material itself was cDNA or gDNA.

All enrollees were about 18 to 100 years old and from 20 to 25 US areas. Method: immunoSEQ multiplex PCR; TCRdb's copy keeps in-frame clones and lacks some. The data contain 300,000 to 350,000 clones, around 86% of them singletons. The receptor was derived from a woman aged 40 to 50 with acute COVID-19. The specimen sequenced was PBMCs or T cells enriched from blood (not recorded which).

The DNA of the CDR3 is TGTGCCAGCAGCTTAGGGGGAGTGGCGGGAGGTGGTTCCTACAATGAGCAGTTCTTC. Translated, it gives CASSLGGVAGGGSYNEQFF. The rearrangement joins TRBV7-8 to TRBJ2-1; 8 bases map to TRBD2. The CDR3 extends over 19 amino acids. The V gene's germline CDR1 is SGHVS and CDR2 FQNEAQ. V lost 1 base, J lost 1 base, and 12 bases stayed unmatched.